This entry features one TCR beta chain sequence. Antigen specificity is unknown. The germline CDR1 and CDR2 sequences are GTSNPN and SVGIG (reference sequence). V was pared by 2 bases and J by 1 base, with 6 bases between. The CDR3 covers 13 residues. The record originates from a study of chemoradiotherapy in HPV16-positive cancers. Broader study findings: The functional HPV-specific definition rests on just a couple of HPV16-positive patients. During treatment, candidate HPV-specific clones and E7-related motifs expanded in tumor.

Clones were sequenced by immunoSEQ multiplex PCR, and TCRdb holds only the in-frame ones, with some missing. The sample has tens of thousands of clones, over 85% seen once. Over chemoradiotherapy, repertoires were sampled more than once. This clonotype was sampled from a human donor with HPV-associated anogenital cancer. This specimen consisted of blood, obtained from a patient who underwent chemoradiotherapy. The J gene is TRBJ1-5, the V gene TRBV30, with D hard to call. This CDR3 reads CAWSQASNQPQHF. For the CDR3, the DNA is TGTGCCTGGAGTCAAGCAAGCAATCAGCCCCAGCATTTT.